A selection of T cell receptor beta chains follows, all from one sample in a study of blood T cell repertoires in COVID-19. Produced via immunoSEQ multiplex PCR; TCRdb's table is partial and in-frame only. The sample carries roughly 300,000 clones, roughly nine tenths recorded once. Sequenced sample: peripheral blood. The receptors derive from a woman aged 25-40 years with COVID-19, enrolled during active disease. Both conserved end residues are part of each CDR3. A D gene is named only where the DNA matches it firmly. Not all rows give a size; the values are once, few, many and, for expanded clones, a class.

j_gene	v_gene	d_gene	abundance	CDR3aa	CDR3nt
TRBJ1-2	TRBV12-5	NA	once	CASGLGLITNYGYTF	TGTGCTAGTGGTTTGGGCCTAATCACTAACTATGGCTACACCTTC
TRBJ2-7	TRBV7-9	NA	NA	CASSPDISYYEQYF	TGTGCCAGCAGCCCCGACATTTCGTACTACGAGCAGTACTTC
TRBJ2-1	TRBV10-3	TRBD2	once	CAISATSGSVNEQFF	TGTGCCATCAGCGCCACTAGCGGGAGCGTCAATGAGCAGTTCTTC
TRBJ2-1	TRBV24-1	NA	NA	CAIAGVSDEQFF	TGTGCCATTGCCGGGGTGTCTGATGAGCAGTTCTTC
TRBJ2-3	TRBV27	TRBD1	few	CASRRTGNPDTQYF	TGTGCCAGCAGAAGGACAGGGAATCCAGATACGCAGTATTTT
TRBJ1-1	TRBV5-6	NA	NA	CASSLYSLMNTEAFF	TGTGCCAGCAGCTTGTACAGCCTTATGAACACTGAAGCTTTCTTT
TRBJ1-5	TRBV9	NA	NA	CASSVGADNQPQHF	TGTGCCAGCAGCGTAGGGGCAGACAATCAGCCCCAGCATTTT
TRBJ2-7	TRBV7-9	NA	once	CASSIGTLPGSYEQYF	TGTGCCAGCAGCATAGGGACACTACCGGGCTCCTACGAGCAGTACTTC
TRBJ2-1	TRBV6-6	NA	NA	CASSYVNYNEQFF	TGTGCCAGCAGTTATGTTAACTACAATGAGCAGTTCTTC
TRBJ2-7	TRBV19	TRBD2	once	CASSMGLAGSTSYEQYF	TGTGCCAGTAGTATGGGACTAGCGGGTTCCACCTCCTACGAGCAGTACTTC
TRBJ2-7	TRBV7-9	NA	NA	CASSLSLSYEQYF	TGTGCCAGCAGCTTATCTCTGTCCTACGAGCAGTACTTC
TRBJ2-7	TRBV20-1	TRBD1	few	CSASAPGQTSYEQYF	TGCAGTGCTAGTGCTCCGGGACAGACGTCCTACGAGCAGTACTTC
TRBJ1-1	TRBV29-1	NA	NA	CSAQNTEAFF	TGCAGCGCCCAGAACACTGAAGCTTTCTTT
TRBJ2-7	TRBV2	NA	NA	CATRRTRANEQYF	TGTGCCACCCGCAGGACAAGGGCCAACGAGCAGTACTTC
TRBJ2-3	TRBV5-1	NA	NA	CASSLDLTDTQYF	TGCGCCAGCAGCTTGGATCTCACAGATACGCAGTATTTT
TRBJ1-4	TRBV30	NA	NA	CAWSGGLNNEKLFF	TGTGCCTGGAGTGGGGGACTGAATAATGAAAAACTGTTTTTT
TRBJ1-1	TRBV12-3/TRBV12-4	NA	once	CASSADGSAQAFF	TGTGCCAGCAGTGCCGACGGGAGCGCCCAAGCTTTCTTT
TRBJ1-1	TRBV5-6	NA	NA	CASSSVGSNTEAFF	TGTGCCAGCAGCTCGGTGGGCAGCAACACTGAAGCTTTCTTT
TRBJ2-5	TRBV5-4	NA	NA	CASSLNPRARGETQYF	TGTGCCAGCAGCTTGAATCCGAGGGCCAGGGGAGAGACCCAGTACTTC
TRBJ1-5	TRBV27	TRBD1	NA	CASSTGVRNQPQHF	TGTGCCAGCTCAACAGGGGTACGGAATCAGCCCCAGCATTTT
TRBJ2-1	TRBV6-2/TRBV6-3	TRBD2	NA	CASSYTFPGLATGEQFF	TGTGCCAGCAGTTACACCTTCCCGGGACTAGCTACAGGTGAGCAGTTCTTC
TRBJ1-2	TRBV11-2	NA	NA	CASSLNPSASYGYTF	TGTGCCAGCAGCTTAAATCCCTCGGCTAGCTATGGCTACACCTTC
TRBJ1-5	TRBV15	TRBD1	NA	CATSLWTGSNQPQHF	TGTGCCACCAGCTTATGGACAGGGAGCAATCAGCCCCAGCATTTT
TRBJ2-2	TRBV6-1	TRBD1	NA	CASSAFPGQATGELFF	TGTGCCAGCAGTGCGTTTCCGGGACAGGCCACCGGGGAGCTGTTTTTT
TRBJ2-7	TRBV11-2	NA	NA	CASSLEGGKHGEQYF	TGTGCCAGCAGCTTAGAAGGGGGAAAGCATGGCGAGCAGTACTTC
TRBJ1-5	TRBV27	NA	NA	CASSRGGQGNQPQHF	TGTGCCAGCAGTCGAGGTGGGCAGGGGAATCAGCCCCAGCATTTT
TRBJ2-1	TRBV10-1	TRBD2	NA	CASSVSGTSGLNEQFF	TGCGCCAGCAGTGTTTCCGGGACTAGCGGTCTCAATGAGCAGTTCTTC
TRBJ2-7	TRBV27	TRBD2	NA	CASSLLAGAHEQYF	TGTGCCAGCAGTTTATTAGCGGGAGCACACGAGCAGTACTTC
TRBJ2-1	TRBV3-1/TRBV3-2	NA	NA	CASSHPPFVEQFF	TGTGCCAGCAGCCACCCCCCTTTCGTGGAGCAGTTCTTC
TRBJ1-2	TRBV11-3	NA	NA	CASSLDMDTNYGYTF	TGTGCCAGCAGCTTAGATATGGACACCAACTATGGCTACACCTTC
TRBJ1-2	TRBV6-5	NA	NA	CASSSAGQFYGYTF	TGTGCCAGCAGTTCCGCCGGACAGTTCTATGGCTACACCTTC
TRBJ1-2	TRBV28	TRBD1	NA	CASSLGQTGGYTF	TGTGCCAGCAGCCTGGGACAGACGGGAGGCTACACCTTC
TRBJ1-2	TRBV29-1	NA	NA	CSGIIGGLGYGYTF	TGCAGCGGTATCATTGGAGGGCTCGGCTATGGCTACACCTTC
TRBJ2-7	TRBV5-1	NA	once	CASSLGQLGNEQYF	TGCGCCAGCAGCCTCGGACAGCTTGGTAACGAGCAGTACTTC
TRBJ2-7	TRBV10-1	NA	few	CASSENLRRLSYEQYF	TGCGCCAGCAGTGAGAATTTGAGGAGGTTAAGCTACGAGCAGTACTTC
TRBJ1-1	TRBV6-5	TRBD1	NA	CASSYQGANTEAFF	TGTGCCAGCAGTTATCAGGGGGCAAACACTGAAGCTTTCTTT
TRBJ1-6	TRBV5-4	NA	NA	CASSLRGAYNSPLHF	TGTGCCAGCAGCTTGAGGGGCGCCTATAATTCACCCCTCCACTTT
TRBJ2-5	TRBV15	NA	NA	CATSRDLGVQETQYF	TGTGCCACCAGCAGAGATCTAGGGGTACAAGAGACCCAGTACTTC
TRBJ1-2	TRBV9	NA	few	CASNRSPHYGYTF	TGTGCCAGCAACAGGTCACCCCACTATGGCTACACCTTC
TRBJ1-2	TRBV5-1	TRBD1	few	CASSLEWTGVHGYTF	TGCGCCAGCAGCTTGGAGTGGACAGGGGTCCATGGCTACACCTTC
TRBJ2-3	TRBV4-2	TRBD2	NA	CASSQDFTGGIRSTDTQYF	TGTGCCAGCAGCCAAGATTTCACGGGAGGGATCAGGAGCACAGATACGCAGTATTTT
TRBJ2-7	TRBV2	TRBD1	NA	CASRQGQGVYEQYF	TGTGCCAGCAGACAGGGACAGGGGGTCTACGAGCAGTACTTC
TRBJ1-1	TRBV6-1	NA	NA	CASSEMDRHTEAFF	TGTGCCAGCAGTGAAATGGACAGACACACTGAAGCTTTCTTT
TRBJ1-4	TRBV7-9	NA	NA	CASSLGQGLGKLFF	TGTGCCAGCAGCTTAGGGCAGGGTCTCGGAAAACTGTTTTTT
TRBJ2-2	TRBV27	TRBD1	NA	CASSSGQGITGELFF	TGTGCCAGCAGTTCGGGACAGGGGATCACCGGGGAGCTGTTTTTT
TRBJ2-2	TRBV6-4	NA	NA	CASRTQAHTGELFF	TGTGCCAGCAGAACCCAGGCACACACCGGGGAGCTGTTTTTT
TRBJ2-7	TRBV18	TRBD2	NA	CASSSQTSGRDSYEQYF	TGTGCCAGCTCATCACAGACTAGCGGGAGGGATTCCTACGAGCAGTACTTC
TRBJ2-7	TRBV27	TRBD2	once	CASSPRGGGSGKYEQYF	TGTGCCAGCAGTCCTCGAGGAGGCGGGAGTGGAAAATACGAGCAGTACTTC
TRBJ1-2	TRBV28	NA	NA	CASSLGRERGGYTF	TGTGCCAGCAGTTTGGGGAGGGAACGAGGTGGCTACACCTTC
TRBJ2-3	TRBV28	NA	NA	CASSFQSTDTQYF	TGTGCCAGCAGTTTCCAAAGCACAGATACGCAGTATTTT
TRBJ2-6	TRBV6-1	NA	NA	CASSERYRSSGANVLTF	TGTGCCAGCAGTGAAAGGTACAGGTCCTCTGGGGCCAACGTCCTGACTTTC
TRBJ2-3	TRBV29-1	TRBD1	once	CSVVPRDRGTDTQYF	TGCAGCGTTGTCCCCCGGGACAGGGGCACAGATACGCAGTATTTT
TRBJ2-2	TRBV29-1	TRBD1	NA	CSVNRGGTGELFF	TGCAGCGTGAACAGGGGCGGCACCGGGGAGCTGTTTTTT
TRBJ2-1	TRBV15	NA	NA	CATSPRQDLSTYNEQFF	TGTGCCACCAGCCCTCGACAGGACTTATCAACCTACAATGAGCAGTTCTTC
TRBJ2-1	TRBV5-1	TRBD2	NA	CASSPIEGLVGYNEQFF	TGCGCCAGCAGCCCGATAGAGGGACTAGTTGGCTACAATGAGCAGTTCTTC
TRBJ2-3	TRBV19	TRBD2	NA	CASASGGSTDTQYF	TGTGCCAGTGCCTCCGGGGGGAGCACAGATACGCAGTATTTT
TRBJ2-7	TRBV4-2	NA	NA	CASSQDSRGFYSYEQYF	TGTGCCAGCAGCCAAGATTCAAGGGGGTTCTATTCCTACGAGCAGTACTTC
TRBJ2-2	TRBV30	NA	NA	CAWTSRGGTTGELFF	TGTGCCTGGACCTCTAGGGGAGGCACAACCGGGGAGCTGTTTTTT
TRBJ1-1	TRBV9	NA	NA	CASSPLGGGLREAFF	TGTGCCAGCAGCCCACTAGGTGGAGGCCTGAGGGAAGCTTTCTTT
TRBJ2-3	TRBV5-4	TRBD2	NA	CASSPISGSRSDTQYF	TGTGCCAGCAGCCCGATTAGCGGGAGTCGTTCAGATACGCAGTATTTT